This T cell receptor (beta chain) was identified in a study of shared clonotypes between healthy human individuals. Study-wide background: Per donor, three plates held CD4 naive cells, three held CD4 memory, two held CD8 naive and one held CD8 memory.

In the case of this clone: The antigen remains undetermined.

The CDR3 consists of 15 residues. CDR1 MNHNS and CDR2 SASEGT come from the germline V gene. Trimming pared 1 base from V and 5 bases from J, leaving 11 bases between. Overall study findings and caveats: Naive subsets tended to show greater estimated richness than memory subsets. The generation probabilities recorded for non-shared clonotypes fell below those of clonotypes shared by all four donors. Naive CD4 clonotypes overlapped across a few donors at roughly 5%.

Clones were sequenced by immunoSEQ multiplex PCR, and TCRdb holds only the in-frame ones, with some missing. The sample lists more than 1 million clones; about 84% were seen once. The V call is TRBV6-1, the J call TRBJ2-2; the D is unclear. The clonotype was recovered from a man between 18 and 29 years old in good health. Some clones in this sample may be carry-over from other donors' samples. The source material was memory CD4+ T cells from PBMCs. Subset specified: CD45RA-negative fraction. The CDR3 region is CASSEGGFGTGELFF. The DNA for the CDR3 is TGTGCCAGCAGTGAAGGGGGTTTCGGTACCGGGGAGCTGTTTTTT.